Listed here is a single TCR beta chain. In this sample, this clonotype turned up many times. Its antigen is still unknown. Base-call qualities are not available, and no considerably larger clone is one nucleotide away. Moderately to severely active disease, a Clinical Activity Score of at least 3, a NOSPECS grade of at least 4, and a duration under 3 months were present in ophthalmopathy patients. The study excluded patients with uncontrolled infections, other autoimmune diseases, pregnancy or lactation. Diagnoses relied on clinical symptoms, serum thyroxine and TRAb, thyroid ultrasound and orbital computed tomography. PBMCs were separated from around 9.1 ml of fresh peripheral blood using Ficoll-Paque density gradient centrifugation. Total RNA was extracted with Trizol reagent, and quality was checked on an Agilent 2100 Bioanalyzer. The TCR beta CDR3 regions were amplified from the RNA transcripts. For the first round of RT-PCR on the TCR CDR3, the HTBI primer set was used together with the Qiagen OneStep RT-PCR kit. Libraries were constructed in a second round of multiplex PCR, after which size selection and purification were carried out. The libraries were sequenced on an Illumina HiSeq2000 using paired-end 100 bp reads. On the study's bioinformatics: Raw data were processed with SOAPnuke, discarding reads with adapters, uncalled bases, mean Phred below 15, or no exact constant-primer or identifier match. High-quality paired reads were merged with COPE v1.2.5, and unique nucleotide sequences were defined as clonotypes. Clonotypes were aligned to IMGT TRBV, TRBD and TRBJ reference segments using MiTCR v1.1. The analysis was restricted to V-J combinations with a frequency above 0.0001, which together covered 99% to 99.2% of the repertoires. The TCS score was defined as the ratio of F50 (clonal expansion) to E x V (chaos), calculated using BLOSUM62-based TCRdist between CDR3 peptides within each V-J. Welch's t-statistics and random forest reduced some 510 V-J features to 13, which were used in a naive Bayes classifier (R e1071). In TCRdb, the public reads were trimmed at Q25 with fastp and aligned with MiXCR, with productive beta chains retained. Under each unique CDR3 protein, matching rows form one entry showing the most common genes and DNA. What appears here as the V and J calls and clone size reflects TCRdb's work, not the paper's. For this sample the table gives a few hundred thousand distinct CDR3 sequences, of which about 16% were detected only once. The ten largest make up approximately 19% of the sample.

CDR1 SGHVS and CDR2 FQNEAQ are derived from the germline V gene. The CDR3 covers 15 residues, taking in both the cysteine and the phenylalanine. Just the 45-base CDR3 DNA is kept, in frame starting at base 1. At the junction V is shortened by 8 bases and J by 5 bases, with 20 bases in between. The data derive from a study of T cells in Graves' hyperthyroidism and ophthalmopathy (dated by TCRdb to the late 2010s). Study-wide context: Peripheral blood samples were taken at initial diagnosis, before any treatment was given. TCR V-J signatures able to tell the groups apart were searched for in a discovery cohort of 90 to 100 patients, of whom roughly 42 had Graves' ophthalmopathy and around 58 had stable Graves' hyperthyroidism. The 75 to 100 discovery patients were randomly split 7:3 into training and test sets. Following sampling, methimazole starting at 30 mg daily was given to hyperthyroidism patients, and high-dose intravenous methylprednisolone was given to ophthalmopathy patients. According to the paper, TCR Vbeta CDR3 sequencing was carried out on approximately 140 peripheral blood samples, which came from some 41 ophthalmopathy, around 75 hyperthyroidism and roughly 17 progressor patients. Prospective prediction of ophthalmopathy was tested in an independent validation cohort of approximately 19 hyperthyroidism patients and 17 patients who later progressed to ophthalmopathy. In about 6 Graves' hyperthyroidism patients, the study also compared T-cell repertoires from thyroid tissue with T-cell repertoires from blood. Study-wide conclusions, independent of this receptor: Sample size was not statistically predetermined, and investigators were not blinded to group allocation. In validation, the model predicted progression to ophthalmopathy a median of approximately 6.6 months before onset, with about 64% sensitivity and nearly 75% specificity. A model built on a 13 V-J signature distinguished ophthalmopathy from stable hyperthyroidism, reaching around 87% sensitivity and under 84% specificity in cross-validation and 80%/75% in testing. Most expanded thyroid clonotypes (frequency above 0.001) were also detected in blood, a finding suggesting that blood repertoires may reflect thyroid immune responses.

The source is a woman in her fifties or sixties with Graves' ophthalmopathy. The specimen sequenced was blood. The chain links TRBV7-8 with TRBJ2-3, with TRBD1 as a weak D call on 6 bases. The CDR3 reads as follows: CASGPSGAGGDTQYF. The DNA reads as follows: TGTGCCAGCGGCCCCTCAGGGGCGGGTGGAGATACGCAGTATTTT.